The rows below give T cell receptor beta chains drawn from one sample of a study of identical twins. TCRdb re-called the 5' RACE reads through MiXCR, storing one row per CDR3 protein. Altogether about 520,000 distinct CDR3 sequences are present, around 20% being singletons, with the ten largest covering 0.75% to 0.95%. The same specimen was also included in a second study, on T cells expressing NK-cell markers.

What was sequenced was CD4+ T cells sorted from blood. The receptor source for this set is a woman under 30 in good health. Each CDR3 is given with its conserved first and last residue. D genes are given only for firm matches. Clone size is given for some rows only: seen once, a few or many times, or a class if the clone is expanded.

TRBV7-7	-	-	TRBJ2-7	CASSLAEGGPYEQYF	TGTGCTAGCAGCTTAGCGGAAGGAGGACCCTACGAGCAGTACTTC
TRBV20-1	TRBD1	few	TRBJ1-4	CSAIPGQDEKLFF	TGCAGTGCGATTCCGGGACAGGATGAAAAACTGTTTTTT
TRBV5-6	-	-	TRBJ2-1	CASSLNAHSYNEQFF	TGTGCCAGCAGCTTGAATGCGCACTCCTACAATGAGCAGTTCTTC
TRBV7-2	-	few	TRBJ2-2	CASSLARGPGELFF	TGTGCCAGCAGCTTAGCTCGGGGTCCCGGGGAGCTGTTTTTT
TRBV7-9	TRBD1	-	TRBJ1-4	CASSIPAGQGYEKLFF	TGTGCCAGCAGCATCCCTGCGGGACAGGGTTATGAAAAACTGTTTTTT
TRBV27	TRBD1	-	TRBJ2-5	CASRERTGGFQETQYF	TGTGCCAGCCGAGAACGGACAGGGGGCTTCCAAGAGACCCAGTACTTC
TRBV12-3/TRBV12-4	-	many	TRBJ1-5	CASSQGEPQHF	TGTGCCAGCAGCCAGGGTGAGCCCCAGCATTTT
TRBV6-5	-	-	TRBJ2-7	CASSYSNEKQSYEQYF	TGTGCCAGCAGTTACTCGAATGAGAAACAAAGCTACGAGCAGTACTTC
TRBV20-1	TRBD2	few	TRBJ2-1	CSATVAGGIYNEQFF	TGCAGTGCTACCGTAGCGGGAGGCATTTACAATGAGCAGTTCTTC
TRBV29-1	-	-	TRBJ1-1	CSVTTGDGTEAFF	TGCAGCGTAACTACGGGGGATGGCACTGAAGCTTTCTTT
TRBV20-1	TRBD2	-	TRBJ2-1	CSATQAGGHNEQFF	TGCAGTGCAACCCAGGCGGGGGGGCACAATGAGCAGTTCTTC
TRBV6-1	TRBD2	few	TRBJ2-3	CASNPAGGRDTQYF	TGTGCCAGCAACCCAGCGGGAGGGCGTGATACGCAGTATTTT
TRBV20-1	-	few	TRBJ2-7	CSAMTGAPGEQYF	TGCAGTGCTATGACGGGAGCCCCGGGCGAGCAGTACTTC
TRBV20-1	-	-	TRBJ2-1	CSADGDSYNEQFF	TGCAGTGCCGACGGGGACTCCTACAATGAGCAGTTCTTC
TRBV7-2	TRBD2	-	TRBJ2-1	CASSLAGRGRATEQFF	TGTGCCAGCAGCTTAGCGGGGAGAGGGAGGGCCACTGAGCAGTTCTTC
TRBV3-1	-	once	TRBJ1-2	CASSQRGGNYGYTF	TGTGCCAGCAGCCAAAGAGGCGGTAACTATGGCTACACCTTC
TRBV7-9	-	-	TRBJ2-6	CASTPDRSSGANVLTF	TGTGCCAGCACGCCAGACAGGAGCTCTGGGGCCAACGTCCTGACTTTC
TRBV6-6	-	few	TRBJ1-4	CASGGSWETNEKLFF	TGTGCCAGCGGGGGATCCTGGGAAACTAATGAAAAACTGTTTTTT
TRBV20-1	-	few	TRBJ2-5	CSARQRQRGETQYF	TGCAGTGCTAGACAGCGGCAGAGGGGAGAGACCCAGTACTTC
TRBV20-1	-	-	TRBJ1-1	CSLRVGENTEAFF	TGCAGCCTCAGAGTTGGAGAGAACACTGAAGCTTTCTTT
TRBV28	TRBD2	-	TRBJ2-7	CASSFAGGGVGYEQYF	TGTGCCAGCAGTTTCGCAGGCGGGGGGGTGGGCTACGAGCAGTACTTC